The 26 T cell receptor beta chains listed next were all sequenced from one sample in a study of blood T cell repertoires in COVID-19. Sequenced by immunoSEQ multiplex PCR; TCRdb stores in-frame clones only, minus some. The data contain roughly 170,000 clones, around 90% of them singletons. The sequenced sample was peripheral blood. The source of these receptors is a man in his forties with active or convalescent COVID-19.

This chain links TRBV9 with TRBJ1-2, with TRBD1 matching over 11 bases. The CDR3 is made up of 15 amino acids. CDR1 and CDR2 from the germline V gene are SGDLS and YYNGEE. V dropped 3 bases and J dropped 5; count of bases not matched to a gene: 6. The DNA of the CDR3 is TGTGCCAGCAGCGCCGGACAGGGGGCAATATATGGCTACACCTTC. Its protein product is CASSAGQGAIYGYTF.

This clone was picked up one time. This chain uses TRBV19 with TRBJ1-1; TRBD1 aligns across 8 bases. The ends lost 10 bases at V and 11 bases at J; junction bases unmatched: 9. CDR3 size: 11 residues. CDR1 is LNHDA and CDR2 is SQIVND in the germline V gene (reference sequence). Written as DNA, the CDR3 is TGTGCCACCCTAATCGGACAGGGTGCTTTCTTT. This gives the protein CATLIGQGAFF. The full variable domain, in which reference TRBV19 and TRBJ1-1 provide the parts outside the CDR3, is DGGITQSPKYLFRKEGQNVTLSCEQNLNHDAMYWYRQDPGQGLRLIYYSQIVNDFQKGDIAEGYSVSREKKESFPLTVTSAQKNPTAFYLCATLIGQGAFFGQGTRLTVV.

The chain recombines TRBV28 with TRBJ2-3; 8 bases match TRBD2. J lost 10 bases, V lost 6 bases, and 9 bases had no gene match. CDR1 is MDHEN, CDR2 SYDVKM, per germline. The CDR3 spans 13 residues. This CDR3 reads CASSPGLAFPQYF. The CDR3 coding sequence is TGTGCCAGCAGCCCCGGACTAGCCTTTCCGCAGTATTTT.

This clone has just a few counts. This chain joins TRBV2 and TRBJ1-6, with 9 bases lining up with TRBD1. Trimming cost V 5 bases and J 7 bases; bases outside gene matches: 6. This CDR3 contains 15 residues. Germline CDR1 is SNHLY and CDR2 is FYNNEI. CDR3 amino acids: CASSLQGAENSPLHF. In DNA form, the CDR3 reads TGTGCCAGCAGTCTACAGGGGGCAGAGAATTCACCCCTCCACTTT. Full variable domain (rest looked up from reference TRBV2 and TRBJ1-6): EPEVTQTPSHQVTQMGQEVILRCVPISNHLYFYWYRQILGQKVEFLVSFYNNEISEKSEIFDDQFSVERPDGSNFTLKIRSTKLEDSAMYFCASSLQGAENSPLHFGNGTRLTVT.

This chain uses TRBV14 with TRBJ2-5, with D possibly being TRBD1 (6 bases). This CDR3 is built from 14 residues. CDR1 is SGHDN and CDR2 is FVKESK in the germline V gene. The V end was cut by 1 base, the J end by 2 bases, with 8 bases between. The CDR3 loop is CASSQATGQETQYF. CDR3 DNA sequence: TGTGCCAGCAGCCAAGCAACAGGGCAAGAGACCCAGTACTTC.

The chain has TRBV19 and TRBJ1-1; unclear D gene. The CDR3 is made up of 15 amino acids. V shed 3 bases and J shed 1 base, with 12 bases lying between them. Germline V lookup: CDR1 LNHDA, CDR2 SQIVND (reference sequence). CDR3 in amino acids: CASSMFDNTNTEAFF. The CDR3 DNA reads as TGTGCCAGTAGTATGTTCGACAACACGAACACTGAAGCTTTCTTT.

Only one count was recorded for this clone. This chain connects TRBV6-5 to TRBJ2-2; the D gene is possibly TRBD2 (7 bases). Germline loops: CDR1 MNHEY, CDR2 SVGAGI. CDR3 length: 13 amino acids. Between the trimmed V and J ends, which lost 8 bases and 3 bases, there was a span of 10 bases. For the CDR3, the DNA is TGTGCCAGCTCGGGGGGCGACACCGGGGAGCTGTTTTTT. Amino acids: CASSGGDTGELFF.

The chain links TRBV5-6 to TRBJ2-7; tentatively, D is TRBD1 (5 bases). V lost 2 bases to trimming and J lost 5 bases, with 17 bases between them. Germline CDR1 reads SGHDT; CDR2 reads YYEEEE. The CDR3 runs 15 residues. The CDR3 bases are TGTGCCAGCAGCTTAGTAGGGCAGGGCAGCGACGAGCAGTACTTC. Translation gives CASSLVGQGSDEQYF.

This sequence joins TRBV9 and TRBJ2-2, with TRBD1 matching 8 bases. This CDR3 is built from 16 residues. J lost 5 bases, V lost 0 bases, and 6 bases had no gene match. Per germline, CDR1 SGDLS and CDR2 YYNGEE. The chain's CDR3 is CASSVVGTGVTGELFF. CDR3 sequence (DNA): TGTGCCAGCAGCGTAGTGGGGACAGGTGTTACCGGGGAGCTGTTTTTT.

The chain links TRBV19 to TRBJ1-5, with D uncertain. The CDR3 covers 13 residues. Germline V gene sequence: CDR1 LNHDA, CDR2 SQIVND (reference sequence). The ends were cut back, 2 bases at V and 4 bases at J, with 6 bases in the middle. The CDR3 bases are TGTGCCAGTAGTATAACCCTAAATCAGCCCCAGCATTTT. It translates to CASSITLNQPQHF.

J is TRBJ1-1 and V is TRBV5-6; D possibly corresponds to TRBD1 (5 bases). V lost 5 bases and J lost 0, with 8 bases in between. The CDR3 is made up of 13 amino acids. Germline-derived CDR1 and CDR2 are SGHDT and YYEEEE. The CDR3 loop reads CASRIQVNTEAFF. The DNA for the CDR3 is TGTGCCAGCAGGATACAGGTGAACACTGAAGCTTTCTTT.

The J gene is TRBJ2-5, the V gene TRBV5-4, with 8 bases matching TRBD2. This CDR3 has 15 amino acids. J was trimmed by 2 bases and V by 3 bases; bases with no gene match: 6. Germline-derived CDR1 and CDR2 are SGHNT and YYREEE (reference sequence). DNA for the CDR3: TGTGCCAGCAGCTCGGGGGGGGCCGAACAAGAGACCCAGTACTTC. Its protein is CASSSGGAEQETQYF. Using reference TRBV5-4 and TRBJ2-5 for the parts outside the CDR3, the full variable domain is ETGVTQSPTHLIKTRGQQVTLRCSSQSGHNTVSWYQQALGQGPQFIFQYYREEENGRGNFPPRFSGLQFPNYSSELNVNALELDDSALYLCASSSGGAEQETQYFGPGTRLLVL.

The V gene is TRBV7-2, the J gene TRBJ2-3; weak D call: TRBD2 (7 bases). The CDR3 spans 18 residues. Trimming removed 2 bases from V and 0 bases from J, with 18 bases in between. Germline V gene data show CDR1 as SGHTA and CDR2 as FQGNSA. CDR3 loop: CASSLLIWGGASTDTQYF. CDR3 sequence (DNA): TGTGCCAGCAGCTTATTAATTTGGGGGGGGGCAAGCACAGATACGCAGTATTTT.

This clone was recorded a few times. This chain uses TRBV2 with TRBJ1-5; perhaps TRBD1 as D (6 bases). Per the germline V gene, CDR1 is SNHLY and CDR2 is FYNNEI. The CDR3 spans 15 residues. Trimming left V 5 bases short and J 4 bases short, with 15 bases between. Here the CDR3 reads CASSTRTAGNQPQHF. CDR3 bases: TGTGCCAGCAGTACAAGGACAGCCGGGAATCAGCCCCAGCATTTT.

The chain joins TRBV30 to TRBJ1-2; D call uncertain. The CDR3 consists of 12 residues. CDR1 is GTSNPN, CDR2 SVGIG, per germline (reference sequence). The V gene lost 5 bases and the J gene lost 8 bases, with 15 bases spanning the gap. CDR3 in amino acids: CAWGLRVGGYTF. The CDR3 DNA is TGTGCCTGGGGTCTCCGGGTCGGAGGCTACACCTTC.

This chain's CDR3 is CASSDSSSYNEQFF. As DNA, the CDR3 is TGTGCCAGCAGTGACAGTAGCTCCTACAATGAGCAGTTCTTC. The J gene is TRBJ2-1, the V gene TRBV7-2; tentatively, D is TRBD1 (5 bases). Germline V gene lookup returns CDR1 SGHTA and CDR2 FQGNSA. The length of the CDR3 is 14 residues. Deletions cut 6 bases from V and 0 bases from J, with 9 bases between.

V usage is TRBV3-1 (or the pseudogene TRBV3-2) and J usage is TRBJ1-2; D gene ambiguous. The V gene lost 4 bases and the J gene lost 4 bases, with 16 bases spanning the gap. There are 15 residues in the CDR3. The V gene's germline CDR1 is LGHDT and CDR2 YNNKEL (reference sequence). The CDR3 spells CASSRSSSDPYGYTF. Written as DNA, the CDR3 is TGTGCCAGCAGCCGTTCTTCGTCAGATCCCTATGGCTACACCTTC.

V usage is TRBV30 and J usage is TRBJ2-5; 7 nucleotides line up with TRBD1. The CDR3 extends over 14 amino acids. Trimming at V came to 1 base and at J to 2 bases, leaving 4 bases not matched to a gene. The germline CDR1 and CDR2 sequences are GTSNPN and SVGIG (reference sequence). CDR3: CAWSATGLQETQYF. CDR3 DNA sequence: TGTGCCTGGAGTGCGACAGGGCTGCAAGAGACCCAGTACTTC.

V usage is TRBV19 and J usage is TRBJ2-4, with 8 bases lining up with TRBD1. Germline V lookup: CDR1 LNHDA, CDR2 SQIVND (reference sequence). The V segment lost 5 bases and the J segment 4 bases; nucleotides outside the gene matches: 10. The CDR3 consists of 16 residues. The CDR3 here is CASSADRGVGKNIQYF. The CDR3 DNA is TGTGCCAGTAGTGCCGACAGGGGTGTAGGGAAAAACATTCAGTACTTC.

This clone was found a few times. As DNA, the CDR3 is TGTGCCACCAGCAGAGATCAAAGGGGGTTAACCTACAATGAGCAGTTCTTC. Its protein is CATSRDQRGLTYNEQFF. The chain uses TRBV15 and TRBJ2-1; a weak D match, TRBD1 (6 bases). This CDR3 contains 17 residues. V was cut by 0 bases and J by 2 bases, with 14 bases left in between. Germline CDR1 reads LNHNV; CDR2 reads YYDKDF (reference sequence).

The chain links TRBV19 to TRBJ2-4, with a possible D match to TRBD2 (6 bases). This CDR3 spans 20 amino acids. V lost 6 bases and J lost 3, with 30 bases in between. The germline gives CDR1 LNHDA, CDR2 SQIVND (reference sequence). Here the CDR3 DNA reads TGTGCCAGTAGCCCCAGGGTTGGGGGGTCAACTCTCAGGGACAAAAACATTCAGTACTTC. This translates into CASSPRVGGSTLRDKNIQYF. The full variable domain, rest sourced from reference TRBV19 and TRBJ2-4, is DGGITQSPKYLFRKEGQNVTLSCEQNLNHDAMYWYRQDPGQGLRLIYYSQIVNDFQKGDIAEGYSVSREKKESFPLTVTSAQKNPTAFYLCASSPRVGGSTLRDKNIQYFGAGTRLSVL.

This clone was recorded a few times. V and J are TRBV6-1 and TRBJ1-1; the match to TRBD1 covers 7 bases. V lost 2 bases, J lost 0 bases, and 9 bases stayed unmatched. CDR1 is MNHNS, CDR2 SASEGT, per germline. The CDR3 runs 17 residues. CDR3 sequence: CASSELSLTGLNTEAFF. In DNA form, the CDR3 reads TGTGCCAGCAGTGAACTCTCCCTGACAGGGCTGAACACTGAAGCTTTCTTT.

The sample holds a few counts of this clone. This chain joins TRBV6-1 and TRBJ1-2; TRBD1 matches 10 bases. The CDR3 runs to 14 residues. V was clipped by 2 bases and J by 8 bases; unmatched bases: 5. Germline CDR1 reads MNHNS; CDR2 reads SASEGT. The CDR3: CASSERTGGYGYTF. CDR3 DNA: TGTGCCAGCAGTGAACGGACAGGGGGGTACGGCTACACCTTC.

V gene TRBV10-1 combines with J gene TRBJ2-1; D possibly corresponds to TRBD2 (6 bases). The CDR3 has 15 amino acids. Germline CDR1 reads WNHNN; CDR2 reads SYGVQD (reference sequence). V lost 2 bases to trimming and J lost 0 bases, with 8 bases between them. CDR3 region: CASSEGGDSYNEQFF. Here the CDR3 DNA reads TGCGCCAGCAGTGAGGGAGGGGACTCCTACAATGAGCAGTTCTTC.

The V gene is TRBV10-1, the J gene TRBJ2-7; 8 nucleotides line up with TRBD1. The CDR3 extends over 13 amino acids. Germline CDR1 and CDR2: WNHNN and SYGVQD (reference sequence). The V and J ends lost 4 bases and 3 bases, in that order; junction bases with no gene match: 2. The CDR3: CASSAGQGYEQYF. The DNA of the CDR3 is TGCGCCAGCAGTGCAGGACAGGGCTACGAGCAGTACTTC.

The V and J genes are TRBV10-1 and TRBJ1-5; a weak D match, TRBD1 (5 bases). Trimming took 5 bases from V and 6 from J, leaving 11 bases between them. This CDR3 region has 13 residues. Germline CDR1 and CDR2: WNHNN and SYGVQD (reference sequence). The CDR3 DNA follows: TGCGCCAGCAGTTACAGGTGTTCTCAGCCCCAGCATTTT. Translated, it gives CASSYRCSQPQHF.